The 27 T cell receptor beta chains reported below all come from one sample, sequenced in a study of blood T cell repertoires in COVID-19. Assay: immunoSEQ multiplex PCR; the TCRdb copy retains only in-frame clones and omits some. The data contain about 130,000 clones, 55% to 75% of them singletons. Sequencing was carried out using peripheral blood. All receptors come from a woman in her 70s with acute or convalescent COVID-19.

This clone was detected only a few times. The chain is built from TRBV4-1 and TRBJ2-6; D gene uncertain. Trimming stripped 2 bases from V and 0 bases from J, with 20 bases between. Per germline, CDR1 MGHRA and CDR2 YSYEKL. The CDR3 is made up of 20 amino acids. The DNA for the CDR3 is TGCGCCAGCAGCCAAAAATATTCTCGGCAGGCCACCTCTGGGGCCAACGTCCTGACTTTC. Translation: CASSQKYSRQATSGANVLTF.

Points on this clone: At the DNA level, this CDR3 is encoded by other sequences in the same sample as well. This chain joins TRBV5-1 and TRBJ2-1; unclear D gene. The CDR3 is 11 residues long. Germline V gene data show CDR1 as SGHRS and CDR2 as YFSETQ. Trimming removed 3 bases from V and 4 bases from J, with 2 bases in between. The CDR3 DNA is TGCGCCAGCAGCTCTTACAATGAGCAGTTCTTC. It encodes CASSSYNEQFF.

This clone was seen a single time. The chain links TRBV11-2 to TRBJ2-1, with 7 positions matching TRBD2. This CDR3 has 15 amino acids. Looked up from germline, CDR1 is SGHAT and CDR2 is FQNNGV. V was pared by 1 base and J by 1 base, with 1 base of the junction left unmatched. This CDR3 reads CASSLAGGSYNEQFF. Written as DNA, the CDR3 is TGTGCCAGCAGCTTAGCGGGGGGTTCCTACAATGAGCAGTTCTTC.

CDR3 nucleotide sequence: TGTGCCAGCAGCCAAGATTGGGGGGGGCGCGAGCAGTACTTC. Its protein product is CASSQDWGGREQYF. V usage is TRBV3-1 (or the pseudogene TRBV3-2) and J usage is TRBJ2-7; the D gene is possibly TRBD2 (7 bases). V was trimmed by 0 bases and J by 6 bases, leaving 12 bases between them. This CDR3 spans 14 amino acids. From germline, CDR1 is LGHDT and CDR2 YNNKEL (reference sequence).

This clone was observed a single time. Here the CDR3 reads CASSQPTTGSYEQYF. CDR3 DNA: TGTGCCAGCAGCCAACCCACGACAGGGTCCTACGAGCAGTACTTC. The chain joins TRBV3-1 (or the pseudogene TRBV3-2) to TRBJ2-7; 7 bases match TRBD1. This CDR3 is built from 15 residues. Losses at the gene ends were 2 bases for V and 1 base for J; bases not matched to a gene: 5. Germline CDR1 and CDR2: LGHDT and YNNKEL (reference sequence).

The V call is TRBV5-6, the J call TRBJ2-2; possibly TRBD1 for D (6 bases). Trimming took 4 bases from V and 10 from J, leaving 20 bases between them. CDR1 is SGHDT and CDR2 is YYEEEE in the germline V gene. This CDR3 spans 15 amino acids. The CDR3 sequence is CASSPGQQTREELFF. The CDR3 region has the DNA TGTGCCAGCAGCCCGGGACAACAGACACGGGAGGAGCTGTTTTTT.

The chain joins TRBV19 to TRBJ1-5; possibly TRBD1 for D (5 bases). V dropped 3 bases and J dropped 3 bases, with 12 bases sitting between them. The CDR3 is 15 residues long. Germline V gives CDR1 LNHDA, CDR2 SQIVND (reference sequence). CDR3 coding DNA: TGTGCCAGTAGTATTGCAGGGTACGACAATCAGCCCCAGCATTTT. Amino acids: CASSIAGYDNQPQHF.

CDR3 nucleotide sequence: TGTGCCTGGAGAGGACAGGGGGCTGAAGCTTTCTTT. Its protein is CAWRGQGAEAFF. This chain connects TRBV30 to TRBJ1-1, with TRBD1 matching 10 bases. The CDR3 has 12 amino acids. Trimming at V came to 3 bases and at J to 6 bases, leaving 1 base not matched to a gene. The V gene's germline CDR1 is GTSNPN and CDR2 SVGIG (reference sequence).

Note on this clone: This sample includes further DNA sequences coding for the same CDR3. The gene calls are TRBV5-1 and TRBJ2-3; perhaps TRBD1 as D (6 bases). The germline gives CDR1 SGHRS, CDR2 YFSETQ. Trimming left V 4 bases short and J 0 bases short, with 12 bases between. The CDR3 contains 15 residues. CDR3 in amino acids: CASSDGTPSTDTQYF. DNA for the CDR3: TGCGCCAGCAGCGATGGGACACCTAGCACAGATACGCAGTATTTT.

V usage is TRBV3-1 (or the pseudogene TRBV3-2) and J usage is TRBJ1-2; tentative D call: TRBD1 (5 bases). CDR3 length: 13 residues. Germline V lookup: CDR1 LGHDT, CDR2 YNNKEL (reference sequence). Trimming took off 6 bases at V and 8 bases at J, with 16 bases between the two ends. The CDR3 loop reads CASSYNRGGGYTF. Here the CDR3 DNA reads TGTGCCAGCAGTTACAATAGGGGAGGCGGCTACACCTTC.

V usage is TRBV15 and J usage is TRBJ1-5, with TRBD1 matching over 12 bases. The V gene end was trimmed by 4 bases and the J gene end by 2 bases; junction bases not matched to a gene: 6. The CDR3 runs 17 residues. CDR1 and CDR2 (germline): LNHNV, YYDKDF (reference sequence). The CDR3, as DNA: TGTGCCACCAGCACGGGACAGGGGGCTGTAGGCAATCAGCCCCAGCATTTT. Protein sequence: CATSTGQGAVGNQPQHF. Full variable domain (rest looked up from reference TRBV15 and TRBJ1-5): DAMVIQNPRYQVTQFGKPVTLSCSQTLNHNVMYWYQQKSSQAPKLLFHYYDKDFNNEADTPDNFQSRRPNTSFCFLDIRSPGLGDTAMYLCATSTGQGAVGNQPQHFGDGTRLSIL.

The rearrangement joins TRBV5-4 to TRBJ1-3, with D perhaps matching TRBD1 (5 bases). V gave up 1 base and J gave up 10 bases, with 15 bases separating them. Germline lookup yields CDR1 SGHNT and CDR2 YYREEE (reference sequence). The CDR3 runs 14 residues. CDR3 nucleotides: TGTGCCAGCAGCTTGTGGTCCGCCCGGGGGACCATATATTTT. Translating gives CASSLWSARGTIYF.

The rearrangement uses TRBV27 and TRBJ2-6, with 9 bases lining up with TRBD1. Germline loops: CDR1 MNHEY, CDR2 SMNVEV (reference sequence). The CDR3 has 16 residues. The V and J ends lost 5 bases and 4 bases, in that order; junction bases with no gene match: 6. The CDR3, as DNA: TGTGCCAGCAGTGAACGGACAGGGGTAGGGGCCAACGTCCTGACTTTC. Translated, it gives CASSERTGVGANVLTF.

The CDR3 DNA is TGTGCCATCAGTGGCCAGGGAGGATCCTACGAGCAGTACTTC. As protein: CAISGQGGSYEQYF. The rearrangement uses TRBV10-3 and TRBJ2-7, with D possibly TRBD2 on 6 matching bases. The CDR3 consists of 14 residues. Trimming cost V 4 bases and J 1 base, with 11 bases left between them. Germline V gene sequence: CDR1 ENHRY, CDR2 SYGVKD.

This chain joins TRBV29-1 and TRBJ2-3, with D perhaps matching TRBD2 (6 bases). Trimming took off 6 bases at V and 1 base at J, with 11 bases between the two ends. The CDR3 is 13 residues long. CDR1 is SQVTM and CDR2 is ANQGSEA in the germline V gene. The CDR3 reads CSVPAGRTDTQYF. CDR3 DNA sequence: TGCAGCGTCCCGGCGGGGCGCACAGATACGCAGTATTTT.

The V and J genes are TRBV5-4 and TRBJ2-1, with 8 bases fitting TRBD2. The CDR3 contains 14 residues. CDR1 SGHNT and CDR2 YYREEE come from the germline V gene (reference sequence). J gave up 9 bases and V 1 base, and 6 bases lay outside the gene matches. As DNA, the CDR3 is TGTGCCAGCAGCTTGCGGGGGGGCCCAGGTGAGCAGTTCTTC. As protein: CASSLRGGPGEQFF.

The V and J genes are TRBV13 and TRBJ2-1; 8 bases map to TRBD2. The CDR3 runs 14 residues. The germline V gene has CDR1 PRHDT and CDR2 FYEKMQ (reference sequence). V gave up 5 bases and J gave up 5 bases; unmatched junction bases: 5. The CDR3 spells CASSPWTSNNEQFF. The CDR3 DNA reads TGTGCCAGCAGCCCCTGGACTAGCAACAATGAGCAGTTCTTC.

This chain uses TRBV13 with TRBJ2-6, with a possible D match to TRBD1 (6 bases). The V gene's germline CDR1 is PRHDT and CDR2 FYEKMQ (reference sequence). This CDR3 is 16 amino acids long. V was clipped by 0 bases and J by 2 bases, with 8 bases between them. The CDR3 DNA follows: TGTGCCAGCAGCTTAGGTGGGGGCGCTGGGGCCAACGTCCTGACTTTC. It specifies CASSLGGGAGANVLTF.

The chain carries TRBV5-1 and TRBJ2-1; weak D call: TRBD1 (6 bases). The CDR3 is made up of 14 amino acids. CDR1 is SGHRS, CDR2 YFSETQ, per germline. Trimming removed 4 bases at V and 8 bases at J, with 16 bases between. The CDR3 region is CASSPRPSGDEQFF. The CDR3 region has the DNA TGCGCCAGCAGCCCTCGACCCTCAGGGGATGAGCAGTTCTTC.

The rearrangement links TRBV7-9 to TRBJ2-5; no clear D. The V gene's germline CDR1 is SEHNR and CDR2 FQNEAQ (reference sequence). This CDR3 comprises 16 residues. V was cut by 0 bases and J by 5 bases, with 16 bases left in between. DNA of the CDR3: TGTGCCAGCAGCTTAGCAGGAAGTCCCTGGGCGGAGACCCAGTACTTC. Residues: CASSLAGSPWAETQYF.

The rearrangement uses TRBV9 and TRBJ1-3, with D maybe TRBD1 (5 bases). Trimming cost V 1 base and J 0 bases, with 11 bases left between them. The CDR3 covers 16 residues. Germline-derived CDR1 and CDR2 are SGDLS and YYNGEE. The CDR3: CASSVSGAPSGNTIYF. The CDR3 DNA reads TGTGCCAGCAGCGTAAGTGGGGCCCCCTCTGGAAACACCATATATTTT.

This chain joins TRBV28 and TRBJ1-2; the match to TRBD1 covers 10 bases. Germline trimming cut 5 bases from V and 8 bases from J; bases unmatched to any gene: 11. The CDR3 sequence is 15 residues long. The germline CDR1 and CDR2 sequences are MDHEN and SYDVKM. This CDR3 is CASSPAGTGARGYTF. As DNA, the CDR3 is TGTGCCAGCAGTCCCGCCGGGACAGGGGCTCGCGGCTACACCTTC.

The J gene is TRBJ1-4, the V gene TRBV18; 7 nucleotides agree with TRBD1. V gave up 3 bases and J gave up 3 bases; unmatched junction bases: 4. The germline V gene encodes CDR1 KGHSH and CDR2 LQKENI. There are 15 residues in the CDR3. This CDR3 is CASSPGGQPNEKLFF. The CDR3 DNA sequence: TGTGCCAGCTCACCCGGGGGACAGCCTAATGAAAAACTGTTTTTT.

This clone came up once. The chain combines TRBV6-5 with TRBJ1-2, with unresolved D. Germline CDR1 is MNHEY and CDR2 is SVGAGI. V lost 6 bases, J lost 6 bases, and 17 bases lay in between. The CDR3 is 14 residues long. The CDR3 loop is CASRLTGTKDGYTF. The CDR3 DNA follows: TGTGCCAGCAGATTGACCGGTACTAAGGATGGCTACACCTTC.

This clone has just a few counts. J is TRBJ1-1 and V is TRBV11-3; 9 bases map to TRBD1. Trimming cost V 5 bases and J 6 bases; bases outside gene matches: 4. Germline CDR1 SGHNT, CDR2 YENEEA. This CDR3 spans 13 amino acids. In DNA form, the CDR3 reads TGTGCCAGCAGCAGGGACAGGGCCGCTGAAGCTTTCTTT. Translated, it gives CASSRDRAAEAFF.

V is TRBV6-6 and J is TRBJ1-1, with TRBD1 matching over 10 bases. V was clipped by 6 bases and J by 1 base; unmatched bases: 2. Germline assignment: CDR1 MNHNY and CDR2 SVGAGI (reference sequence). This CDR3 has 14 amino acids. The CDR3 loop is CASRTGGPNTEAFF. The CDR3 DNA follows: TGTGCCAGCAGGACAGGGGGCCCGAACACTGAAGCTTTCTTT.

V gene TRBV6-4 combines with J gene TRBJ2-2; D call uncertain. This CDR3 comprises 14 residues. Germline V gene sequence: CDR1 MRHNA, CDR2 SNTAGT. Trimming cost V 6 bases and J 6 bases, with 14 bases left between them. The CDR3 nucleotides read TGTGCCAGCAGACCCGTCCCCGGTGCCGGGGAGCTGTTTTTT. It encodes CASRPVPGAGELFF.